These 20 T cell receptor beta chains were all obtained from the same sample, sequenced in a study of Ad26.COV2.S vaccination and SARS-CoV-2 variants. Treatment meaning: some 19 received Ad26.COV2.S at low or high dose, single or two shots; 5 received placebo; per-sample allocation not given. The samples were gathered on day 63 after the first injection of vaccine or placebo. TCRdb's copy holds only in-frame clones and misses some; the assay was immunoSEQ multiplex PCR. The sample records 300,000 to 350,000 clones, roughly 90% being singletons. Sequenced material: peripheral blood, taken in a trial of Ad26.COV2.S vaccine versus placebo. These receptors originate from a person aged 18-60 years who received the Ad26.COV2.S COVID-19 vaccine or a placebo.

This clone was recorded only once. This rearrangement joins TRBV3-1 (or the pseudogene TRBV3-2) to TRBJ1-3; the D is unclear. This CDR3 contains 13 residues. Between the trimmed V and J ends, which lost 4 bases and 0 bases, there was a span of 4 bases. The germline gives CDR1 LGHDT, CDR2 YNNKEL (reference sequence). Here the CDR3 reads CASSPTSGNTIYF. The DNA for the CDR3 is TGTGCCAGCAGCCCCACCTCTGGAAACACCATATATTTT.

J is TRBJ1-2 and V is TRBV27; D not resolved. Trimming shortened V by 7 bases and J by 5 bases, and 11 bases separated the two germline ends. CDR3 length: 12 amino acids. Germline V gene sequence: CDR1 MNHEY, CDR2 SMNVEV (reference sequence). The chain's CDR3 is CASTGNGYGYTF. DNA of the CDR3: TGTGCCAGCACCGGAAACGGATATGGCTACACCTTC.

The chain combines TRBV4-1 with TRBJ1-6; D unclear. The CDR3 spans 17 residues. The germline V gene encodes CDR1 MGHRA and CDR2 YSYEKL. Trimming took off 1 base at V and 2 bases at J, with 12 bases between the two ends. In DNA form, the CDR3 reads TGCGCCAGCAGCCAAGGTCGCGGGTGGACCTATAATTCACCCCTCCACTTT. It is translated as CASSQGRGWTYNSPLHF.

V gene TRBV6-2 or TRBV6-3 combines with J gene TRBJ2-5; the D is unclear. The germline CDR1 and CDR2 sequences are MNHEY and SVGEGT. V was pared by 6 bases and J by 3 bases, with 17 bases between. This CDR3 comprises 15 residues. The CDR3 bases are TGTGCCAGCAGCCAACATTTCGGGCCCGAAGAGACCCAGTACTTC. Translating gives CASSQHFGPEETQYF.

The chain recombines TRBV6-2 or TRBV6-3 with TRBJ2-7; D is unresolved. V lost 1 base and J lost 7, with 14 bases in between. The germline V gene encodes CDR1 MNHEY and CDR2 SVGEGT. This CDR3 region has 14 residues. The CDR3 DNA reads as TGTGCCAGCAGTTACTTGAACAGAATGGGAGAGCAGTACGTC. It specifies CASSYLNRMGEQYV.

The CDR3: CASSLAHHGVAEQFF. The CDR3, as DNA: TGTGCCAGCAGCTTAGCCCACCACGGGGTTGCGGAGCAGTTCTTC. The chain recombines TRBV7-2 with TRBJ2-1; possibly TRBD2 for D (5 bases). The ends were cut back, 0 bases at V and 10 bases at J, with 16 bases in the middle. This CDR3 region has 15 residues. In germline, CDR1 is SGHTA, CDR2 FQGNSA.

This clone was seen only once. The chain is built from TRBV11-3 and TRBJ2-1; 9 bases line up with TRBD1. This CDR3 is built from 16 residues. The J segment lost 3 bases and the V segment lost 5 bases, leaving 8 bases of the junction unmatched. The germline gives CDR1 SGHNT, CDR2 YENEEA. The CDR3 sequence is CASSTMTGGNYNEQFF. In nucleotides, the CDR3 is TGTGCCAGCAGCACAATGACAGGGGGGAACTACAATGAGCAGTTCTTC.

The genes are TRBV4-2 and TRBJ1-1, with D possibly matching TRBD1 (5 bases). The germline gives CDR1 LGHNA, CDR2 YNFKEQ. The ends were cut back, 4 bases at V and 8 bases at J, with 14 bases in the middle. This CDR3 has 13 residues. In nucleotides, the CDR3 is TGTGCCAGCAGCCCAGATCCATGGACAGAAGCTTTCTTT. This translates into CASSPDPWTEAFF.

The rearrangement uses TRBV9 and TRBJ1-4; a possible D gene is TRBD1 (6 bases). V gave up 4 bases and J gave up 6 bases, with 16 bases separating them. The germline CDR1 and CDR2 sequences are SGDLS and YYNGEE. The CDR3 consists of 15 residues. CDR3 DNA sequence: TGTGCCAGCAGCCCCGAAGGGACAAAAGATGAAAAACTGTTTTTT. Protein sequence: CASSPEGTKDEKLFF.

This chain uses TRBV18 with TRBJ2-2; TRBD1 matches 9 bases. The V segment lost 3 bases and the J segment 4 bases; nucleotides outside the gene matches: 3. CDR3 length: 15 amino acids. The V gene's germline CDR1 is KGHSH and CDR2 LQKENI. The CDR3: CASSPGQGLTGELFF. For the CDR3, the DNA is TGTGCCAGCTCACCGGGACAGGGTCTCACCGGGGAGCTGTTTTTT.

The J gene is TRBJ2-5, the V gene TRBV2, with 8 bases matching TRBD2. Trimming took 0 bases from V and 1 from J; bases not matched to a gene: 7. The germline V gene has CDR1 SNHLY and CDR2 FYNNEI. This CDR3 has 17 amino acids. The CDR3 spells CASSEAGLAGPQETQYF. The CDR3 coding sequence is TGTGCCAGCAGTGAAGCGGGGTTAGCGGGGCCCCAAGAGACCCAGTACTTC.

Only one count was recorded for this clone. The V gene is TRBV5-1, the J gene TRBJ2-1, with D tentatively TRBD1 (6 bases). There are 12 residues in the CDR3. V was shortened by 7 bases and J by 6 bases, with 11 bases between the two germline ends. CDR1 and CDR2 (germline): SGHRS, YFSETQ. CDR3 DNA sequence: TGCGCCAGCGGCCTACAGGGCAATGAGCAGTTCTTC. It yields the protein CASGLQGNEQFF.

CDR3 residues: CASSLTAYYEQYF. Written as DNA, the CDR3 is TGTGCCAGCTCACTCACAGCTTACTACGAGCAGTACTTC. The chain recombines TRBV18 with TRBJ2-7, with D unresolved. The germline gives CDR1 KGHSH, CDR2 LQKENI. This CDR3 comprises 13 residues. V gave up 4 bases and J gave up 3 bases, with 10 bases separating them.

The rearrangement joins TRBV10-3 to TRBJ1-1; D gene unclear. The CDR3 totals 17 residues. V lost 2 bases, J lost 2 bases, and 18 bases lay in between. From germline, CDR1 is ENHRY and CDR2 SYGVKD. The CDR3 here is CAISEGEVVRTNTEAFF. CDR3 sequence (DNA): TGTGCCATCAGTGAGGGAGAGGTGGTAAGGACTAACACTGAAGCTTTCTTT.

The V and J genes are TRBV6-4 and TRBJ2-6; the D is unclear. Trimming stripped 2 bases from V and 4 bases from J, with 9 bases between. The V gene's germline CDR1 is MRHNA and CDR2 SNTAGT. The length of the CDR3 is 15 residues. The CDR3 sequence: CASSDPRTGANVLTF. CDR3 bases: TGTGCCAGCAGTGACCCACGGACGGGGGCCAACGTCCTGACTTTC.

This chain connects TRBV19 to TRBJ2-7; 10 nucleotides match TRBD1. Germline CDR1 is LNHDA and CDR2 is SQIVND (reference sequence). The CDR3 extends over 13 amino acids. The ends lost 5 bases at V and 4 bases at J; junction bases unmatched: 2. The DNA of the CDR3 is TGTGCCAGTAGTTGGGACAGGGGATACGAGCAGTACTTC. Encoded protein: CASSWDRGYEQYF.

V gene TRBV7-3 combines with J gene TRBJ2-1; 7 positions agree with TRBD2. Germline CDR1 reads SGHTA; CDR2 reads FQGTGA. The CDR3 consists of 14 residues. Losses at the gene ends were 3 bases for V and 6 bases for J; bases not matched to a gene: 5. The CDR3, as DNA: TGTGCCAGCAGCTTCGCCGGGACTACCAATGAGCAGTTCTTC. Amino acids: CASSFAGTTNEQFF.

The chain is built from TRBV4-2 and TRBJ1-1, with 9 bases aligning to TRBD1. The CDR3 spans 15 residues. J lost 0 bases, V lost 4 bases, and 3 bases had no gene match. CDR1 and CDR2 from the germline V gene are LGHNA and YNFKEQ. This CDR3 reads CASSLGQGMNTEAFF. The CDR3 region has the DNA TGTGCCAGCAGCCTGGGACAGGGAATGAACACTGAAGCTTTCTTT.

The chain couples TRBV2 to TRBJ1-2; TRBD1 might be the D (5 bases). CDR3 size: 14 residues. Per the germline V gene, CDR1 is SNHLY and CDR2 is FYNNEI. V was pared by 2 bases and J by 6 bases, with 13 bases between. The CDR3 protein is CASSELQAGNGYTF. CDR3 DNA sequence: TGTGCCAGCAGTGAATTACAGGCCGGCAATGGCTACACCTTC.

The chain has TRBV18 and TRBJ1-4, with TRBD1 matching over 8 bases. The germline gives CDR1 KGHSH, CDR2 LQKENI. The CDR3 totals 14 residues. Trimming at V came to 5 bases and at J to 8 bases, leaving 7 bases not matched to a gene. The CDR3 sequence is CASSTTGDGEKLFF. In DNA form, the CDR3 reads TGTGCCAGCTCAACGACAGGGGACGGCGAAAAACTGTTTTTT.